This T cell receptor beta chain was documented in a study of cytomegalovirus exposure and HLA in healthy donors. Overall study results and limits: Certain sequence variants were highly shared and formed a cluster, and this cluster was likely a sequencing artifact. The study reported that TCR beta sequences accurately predicted HLA-A and HLA-B alleles in most subjects. A classifier reportedly called cytomegalovirus status with high sensitivity and specificity.

About this clone: What it recognizes is unknown. At the DNA level, this CDR3 is encoded by other sequences in the same sample as well.

As for the donors, each was a healthy bone marrow donor. CDR3 length: 14 amino acids. Germline V gene data show CDR1 as SGHRS and CDR2 as YFSETQ. The trim removed 0 bases at V and 2 bases at J, leaving 2 bases unmatched. The PCR ran on 60 Vbeta and 13 Jbeta primers. Generated by immunoSEQ multiplex PCR, the TCRdb table keeps only in-frame clones and is missing some. The sample has fewer than 130,000 clones, about three quarters seen once. Sequences were obtained from PBMCs. The sequence came from a female donor in good health and CMV-seropositive. This chain links TRBV5-1 with TRBJ2-7, with TRBD1 identical over 7 bases. In nucleotides, the CDR3 is TGCGCCAGCAGCTTGGGGCAGGGGGCCTACGAGCAGTACTTC. Protein product: CASSLGQGAYEQYF. Looking up the rest from reference TRBV5-1 and TRBJ2-7 gives the full variable domain: KAGVTQTPRYLIKTRGQQVTLSCSPISGHRSVSWYQQTPGQGLQFLFEYFSETQRNKGNFPGRFSGRQFSNSRSEMNVSTLELGDSALYLCASSLGQGAYEQYFGPGTRLTVT.